This TCR beta chain was sequenced in a study of blood T cells in healthy people across ages. Study-level findings and limits: Without sorted subsets, naive and antigen-experienced compartments could not be conclusively compared.

The second PCR ran about 7 to 12 cycles with a sample-barcoded 5' primer and J-beta primers. A template-switch adaptor containing 12 random nucleotides labeled each cDNA molecule. Each CDR3 protein is one row after TCRdb ran MiXCR on the 5' RACE reads. Here the sample spans about 650,000 distinct CDR3 sequences, about 51% being singletons. The J segment lost 13 bases and the V segment lost 8 bases, leaving 17 bases of the junction unmatched. The CDR3 contains 14 residues. CDR1 is MGHDK, CDR2 SYGVNS, per germline. The sample holds many counts of this clonotype. Antigen specificity is unknown. The sequence was collected from an elderly woman in good health. The V call is TRBV25-1, the J call TRBJ2-5; TRBD1 matches at 9 bases. Sequenced input: blood. The CDR3 region is CASGETGGATSWYF. In nucleotides, the CDR3 is TGTGCCAGCGGAGAGACAGGGGGAGCGACCTCATGGTACTTC.